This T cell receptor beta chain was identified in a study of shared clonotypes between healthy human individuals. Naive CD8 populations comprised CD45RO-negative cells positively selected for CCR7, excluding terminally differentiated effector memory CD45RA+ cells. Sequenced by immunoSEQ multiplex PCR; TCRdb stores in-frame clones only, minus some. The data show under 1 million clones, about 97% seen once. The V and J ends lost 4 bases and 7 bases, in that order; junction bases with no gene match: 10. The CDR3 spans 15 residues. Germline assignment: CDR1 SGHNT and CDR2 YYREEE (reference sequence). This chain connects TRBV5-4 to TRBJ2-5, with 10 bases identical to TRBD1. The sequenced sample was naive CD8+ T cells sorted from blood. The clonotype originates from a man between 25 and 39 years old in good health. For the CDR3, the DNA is TGTGCCAGCAGCCACGGGACAGGGGATCCCTGGACCCAGTACTTC. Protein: CASSHGTGDPWTQYF.